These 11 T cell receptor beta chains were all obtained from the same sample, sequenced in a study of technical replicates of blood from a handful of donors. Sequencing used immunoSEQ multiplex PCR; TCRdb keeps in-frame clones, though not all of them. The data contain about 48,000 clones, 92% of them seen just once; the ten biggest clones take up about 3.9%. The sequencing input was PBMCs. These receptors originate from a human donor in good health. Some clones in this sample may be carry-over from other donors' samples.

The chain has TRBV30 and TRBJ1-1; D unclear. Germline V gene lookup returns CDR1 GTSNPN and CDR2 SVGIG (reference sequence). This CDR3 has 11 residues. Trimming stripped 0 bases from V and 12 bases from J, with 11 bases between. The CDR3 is CAWSVSPRPFF. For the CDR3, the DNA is TGTGCCTGGAGTGTAAGCCCGCGGCCTTTCTTT.

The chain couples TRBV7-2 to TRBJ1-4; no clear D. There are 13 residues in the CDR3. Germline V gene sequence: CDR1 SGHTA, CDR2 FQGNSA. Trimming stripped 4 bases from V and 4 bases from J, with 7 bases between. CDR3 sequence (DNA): TGTGCCAGCAGCTACGGTAGTAATGAAAAACTGTTTTTT. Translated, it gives CASSYGSNEKLFF. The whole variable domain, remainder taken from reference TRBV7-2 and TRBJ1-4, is GAGVSQSPSNKVTEKGKDVELRCDPISGHTALYWYRQSLGQGLEFLIYFQGNSAPDKSGLPSDRFSAERTGGSVSTLTIQRTQQEDSAVYLCASSYGSNEKLFFGSGTQLSVL.

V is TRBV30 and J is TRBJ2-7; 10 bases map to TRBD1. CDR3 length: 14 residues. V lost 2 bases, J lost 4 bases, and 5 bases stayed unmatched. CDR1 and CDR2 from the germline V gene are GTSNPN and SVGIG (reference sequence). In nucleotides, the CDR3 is TGTGCCTGGAGTAGGGACAGGGGTCTTTACGAGCAGTACTTC. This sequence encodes CAWSRDRGLYEQYF.

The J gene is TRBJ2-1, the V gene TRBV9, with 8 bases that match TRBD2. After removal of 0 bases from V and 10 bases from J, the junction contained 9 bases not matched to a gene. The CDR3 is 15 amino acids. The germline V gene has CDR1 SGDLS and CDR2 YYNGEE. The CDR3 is CASSVELAVPGEQFF. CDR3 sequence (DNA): TGTGCCAGCAGCGTAGAACTAGCGGTCCCCGGGGAGCAGTTCTTC. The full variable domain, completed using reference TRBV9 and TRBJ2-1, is DSGVTQTPKHLITATGQRVTLRCSPRSGDLSVYWYQQSLDQGLQFLIQYYNGEERAKGNILERFSAQQFPDLHSELNLSSLELGDSALYFCASSVELAVPGEQFFGPGTRLTVL.

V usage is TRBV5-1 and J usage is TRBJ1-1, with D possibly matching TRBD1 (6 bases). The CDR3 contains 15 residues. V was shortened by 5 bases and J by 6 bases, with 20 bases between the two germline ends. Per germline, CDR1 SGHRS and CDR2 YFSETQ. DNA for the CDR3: TGCGCCAGCAGATTGCAGCTCAGGGGCCCTGCTGAAGCTTTCTTT. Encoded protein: CASRLQLRGPAEAFF.

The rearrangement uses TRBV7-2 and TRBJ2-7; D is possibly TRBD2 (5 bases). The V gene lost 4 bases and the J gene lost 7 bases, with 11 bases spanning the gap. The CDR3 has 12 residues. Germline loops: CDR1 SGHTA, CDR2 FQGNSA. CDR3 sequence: CASSSTSGEQYF. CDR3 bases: TGTGCCAGCAGCTCCACATCGGGAGAGCAGTACTTC.

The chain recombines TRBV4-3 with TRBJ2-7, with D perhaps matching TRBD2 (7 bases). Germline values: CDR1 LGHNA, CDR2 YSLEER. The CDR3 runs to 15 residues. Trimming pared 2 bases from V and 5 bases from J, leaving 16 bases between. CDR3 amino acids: CASSQSRGLGDEQYF. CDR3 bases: TGCGCCAGCAGCCAATCGCGGGGGCTGGGCGACGAGCAGTACTTC.

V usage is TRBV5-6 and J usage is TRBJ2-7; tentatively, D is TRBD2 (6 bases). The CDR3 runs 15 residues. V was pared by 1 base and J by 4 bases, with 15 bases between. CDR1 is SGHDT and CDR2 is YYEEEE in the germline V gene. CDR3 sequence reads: CASSLRFGGVYEQYF. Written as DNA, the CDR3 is TGTGCCAGCAGCTTGAGGTTCGGCGGGGTATACGAGCAGTACTTC. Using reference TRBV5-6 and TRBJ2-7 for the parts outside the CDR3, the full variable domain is DAGVTQSPTHLIKTRGQQVTLRCSPKSGHDTVSWYQQALGQGPQFIFQYYEEEERQRGNFPDRFSGHQFPNYSSELNVNALLLGDSALYLCASSLRFGGVYEQYFGPGTRLTVT.

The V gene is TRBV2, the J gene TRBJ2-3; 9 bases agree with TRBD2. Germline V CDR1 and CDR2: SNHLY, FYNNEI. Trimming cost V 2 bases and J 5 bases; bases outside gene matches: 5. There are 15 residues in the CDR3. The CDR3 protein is CASSEWLAGRDTQYF. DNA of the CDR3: TGTGCCAGCAGTGAATGGCTAGCGGGGAGAGATACGCAGTATTTT. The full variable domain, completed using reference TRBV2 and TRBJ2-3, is EPEVTQTPSHQVTQMGQEVILRCVPISNHLYFYWYRQILGQKVEFLVSFYNNEISEKSEIFDDQFSVERPDGSNFTLKIRSTKLEDSAMYFCASSEWLAGRDTQYFGPGTRLTVL.

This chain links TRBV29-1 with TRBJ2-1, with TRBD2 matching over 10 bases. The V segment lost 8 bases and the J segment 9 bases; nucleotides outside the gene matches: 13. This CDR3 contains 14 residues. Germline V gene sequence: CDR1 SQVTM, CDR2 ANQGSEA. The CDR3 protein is CSTQGLAGVVEQFF. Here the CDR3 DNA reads TGCAGCACCCAGGGGCTAGCGGGAGTGGTTGAGCAGTTCTTC.

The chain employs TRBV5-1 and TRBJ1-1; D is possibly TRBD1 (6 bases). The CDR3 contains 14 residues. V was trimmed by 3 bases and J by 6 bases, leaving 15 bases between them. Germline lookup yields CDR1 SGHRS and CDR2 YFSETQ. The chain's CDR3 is CASSSKVGGPEAFF. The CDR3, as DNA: TGCGCCAGCAGCTCCAAAGTAGGGGGACCTGAAGCTTTCTTT.